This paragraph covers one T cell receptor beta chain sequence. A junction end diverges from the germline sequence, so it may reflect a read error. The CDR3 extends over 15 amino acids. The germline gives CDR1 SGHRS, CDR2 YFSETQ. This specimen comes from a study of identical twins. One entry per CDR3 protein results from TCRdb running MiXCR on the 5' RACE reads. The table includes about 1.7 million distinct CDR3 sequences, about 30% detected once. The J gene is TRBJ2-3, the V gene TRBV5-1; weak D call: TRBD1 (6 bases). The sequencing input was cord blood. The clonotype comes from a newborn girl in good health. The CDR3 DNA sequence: TGCGTCAGCAGCTTGATGGGACAAAGAGGGGATACGCAGTATTTT. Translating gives CVSSLMGQRGDTQYF.